The 8 T cell receptor beta chains listed next were all sequenced from one sample in a study of cytomegalovirus exposure and HLA in healthy donors. It was with 60 Vbeta and 13 Jbeta primers that the PCR ran. TCRdb's table, derived via immunoSEQ multiplex PCR, lists solely in-frame clones and lacks some. Of 95,000 to 150,000 clones listed, 8% to 11% are singletons. The sequencing input was PBMCs. These receptors all stem from a woman aged 18-29 years in good health and CMV-seropositive.

The chain carries TRBV6-5 and TRBJ2-5, with 11 bases fitting TRBD2. CDR3 size: 15 residues. The V and J ends lost 5 bases and 4 bases, in that order; junction bases with no gene match: 6. The germline V gene encodes CDR1 MNHEY and CDR2 SVGAGI. This CDR3 reads CASSISGTSGETQYF. CDR3 sequence (DNA): TGTGCCAGCAGTATCTCCGGGACTAGCGGAGAGACCCAGTACTTC.

The rearrangement links TRBV6-5 to TRBJ2-5, with D maybe TRBD1 (5 bases). The J call is uncertain, as TRBJ2-7 better fits the DNA end. Germline V gene sequence: CDR1 MNHEY, CDR2 SVGAGI. There are 14 residues in the CDR3. CDR3 residues: CASSQAAGAYEQYF. CDR3 sequence (DNA): TGTGCCAGCAGCCAGGCAGCTGGGGCATACGAGCAGTACTTC.

The chain recombines TRBV6-1 with TRBJ1-4, with TRBD1 matching over 8 bases. Germline V gives CDR1 MNHNS, CDR2 SASEGT. V lost 6 bases, J lost 2 bases, and 2 bases stayed unmatched. The CDR3 loop spans 14 amino acids. The CDR3 DNA is TGTGCCAGCAGGAGACAGGGGACTAATGAAAAACTGTTTTTT. Its translation is CASRRQGTNEKLFF.

This sequence joins TRBV5-6 and TRBJ2-1, with 7 bases lining up with TRBD2. The V gene's germline CDR1 is SGHDT and CDR2 YYEEEE. V was pared by 0 bases and J by 4 bases, with 1 base of the junction left unmatched. This CDR3 has 14 amino acids. The CDR3 is CASSLGLAYNEQFF. The CDR3 DNA reads TGTGCCAGCAGCTTGGGACTAGCATACAATGAGCAGTTCTTC.

This chain uses TRBV6-5 with TRBJ1-2; perhaps TRBD1 as D (6 bases). Trimming left V 0 bases short and J 7 bases short, with 15 bases between. Looked up from germline, CDR1 is MNHEY and CDR2 is SVGAGI. This CDR3 spans 15 amino acids. CDR3 region: CASSYSGTTRGGYTF. CDR3 in DNA: TGTGCCAGCAGTTACTCCGGGACAACTCGGGGTGGCTACACCTTC.

J is TRBJ2-7 and V is TRBV7-9, with 9 bases aligning to TRBD2. V shed 5 bases, J shed 0 bases, and the junction held 5 bases outside the gene matches. This CDR3 spans 15 amino acids. Germline CDR1 SEHNR, CDR2 FQNEAQ (reference sequence). CDR3 bases: TGTGCCAGCAGCAATAGCGGGGGAGACTCCTACGAGCAGTACTTC. Encoded protein: CASSNSGGDSYEQYF.

The rearrangement links TRBV6-5 to TRBJ2-1, with 10 bases matching TRBD1. The V gene's germline CDR1 is MNHEY and CDR2 SVGAGI. V was pared by 7 bases and J by 9 bases, with 9 bases of the junction left unmatched. The CDR3 is 14 amino acids. CDR3 protein: CASKDGQGVGEQFF. The CDR3 DNA follows: TGTGCCAGCAAAGATGGACAGGGGGTGGGTGAGCAGTTCTTC.

The rearrangement uses TRBV11-3 and TRBJ1-2, with D perhaps matching TRBD1 (6 bases). Germline-derived CDR1 and CDR2 are SGHNT and YENEEA. The CDR3 totals 13 residues. Trimming removed 5 bases from V and 5 bases from J, with 12 bases in between. The chain's CDR3 is CASSPRQAYGYTF. The CDR3 DNA is TGTGCCAGCAGCCCAAGACAGGCTTATGGCTACACCTTC.